Listed here is a single T cell receptor beta chain. Its antigen remains unknown. The record originates from a study of OX40 agonist ivuxolimab in advanced cancers. Study at large: It was ivuxolimab, an agonistic anti-OX40 (CD134) antibody, that patients were treated with.

Study-level results: CD8+ T cells averaged more expanded clones than CD4+.

Data came from immunoSEQ multiplex PCR; TCRdb stores just in-frame clones and leaves some out. The table records some 75,000 clones, around 86% of them present only once. The CDR3 is made up of 15 amino acids. Sequenced here: CD4+ or CD8+ T cells sorted from blood, sampled in a trial of the OX40 agonist ivuxolimab. The J gene is TRBJ2-7, the V gene TRBV21-1. TRBV21-1 counts as a pseudogene. This TCR came from an adult with an advanced solid tumor such as melanoma, head and neck, liver or kidney cancer. CDR3 sequence reads: CASSKSFGWSYEQYF. CDR3 DNA: TGTGCCAGCAGCAAATCTTTTGGTTGGTCCTACGAGCAGTACTTC.